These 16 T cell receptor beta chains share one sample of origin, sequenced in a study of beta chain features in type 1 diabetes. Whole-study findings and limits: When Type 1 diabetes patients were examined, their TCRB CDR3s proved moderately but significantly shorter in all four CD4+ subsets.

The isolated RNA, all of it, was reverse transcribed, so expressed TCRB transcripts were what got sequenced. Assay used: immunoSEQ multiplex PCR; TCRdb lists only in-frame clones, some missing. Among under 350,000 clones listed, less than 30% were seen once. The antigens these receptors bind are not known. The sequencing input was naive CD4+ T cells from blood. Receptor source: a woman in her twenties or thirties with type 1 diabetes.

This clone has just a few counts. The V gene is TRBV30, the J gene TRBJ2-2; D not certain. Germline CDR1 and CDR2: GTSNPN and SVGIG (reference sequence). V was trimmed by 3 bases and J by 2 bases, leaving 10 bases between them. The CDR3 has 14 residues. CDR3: CAWSREINTGELFF. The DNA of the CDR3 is TGTGCCTGGAGCCGAGAAATAAACACCGGGGAGCTGTTTTTT.

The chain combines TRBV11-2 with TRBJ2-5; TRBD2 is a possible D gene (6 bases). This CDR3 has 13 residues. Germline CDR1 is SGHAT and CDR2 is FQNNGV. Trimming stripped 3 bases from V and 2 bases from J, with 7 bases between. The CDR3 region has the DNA TGTGCCAGCAGCTTCGGGACTCAAGAGACCCAGTACTTC. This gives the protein CASSFGTQETQYF.

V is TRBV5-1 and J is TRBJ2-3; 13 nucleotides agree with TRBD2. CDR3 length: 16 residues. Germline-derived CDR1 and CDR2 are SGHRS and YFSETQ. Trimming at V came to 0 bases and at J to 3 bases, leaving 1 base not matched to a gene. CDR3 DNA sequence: TGCGCCAGCAGCTTGGGGACTAGCGGGAGAACAGATACGCAGTATTTT. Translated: CASSLGTSGRTDTQYF.

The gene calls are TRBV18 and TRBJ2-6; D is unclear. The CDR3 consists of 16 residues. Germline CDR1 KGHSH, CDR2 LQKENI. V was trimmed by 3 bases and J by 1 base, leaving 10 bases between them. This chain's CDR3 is CASSPSSQSGANVLTF. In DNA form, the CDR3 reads TGTGCCAGCTCACCTTCATCGCAGTCTGGGGCCAACGTCCTGACTTTC.

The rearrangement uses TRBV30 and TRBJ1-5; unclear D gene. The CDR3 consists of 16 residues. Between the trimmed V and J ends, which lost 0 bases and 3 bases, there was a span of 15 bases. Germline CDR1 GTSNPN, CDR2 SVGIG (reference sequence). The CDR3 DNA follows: TGTGCCTGGAGTGTAAGTAGGATACAGAACAATCAGCCCCAGCATTTT. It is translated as CAWSVSRIQNNQPQHF.

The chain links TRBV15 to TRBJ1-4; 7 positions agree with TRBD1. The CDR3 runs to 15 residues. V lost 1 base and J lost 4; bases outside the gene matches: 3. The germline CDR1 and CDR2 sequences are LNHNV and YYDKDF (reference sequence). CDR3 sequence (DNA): TGTGCCACCAGCAGAGGACAGGGCGGTAATGAAAAACTGTTTTTT. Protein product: CATSRGQGGNEKLFF.

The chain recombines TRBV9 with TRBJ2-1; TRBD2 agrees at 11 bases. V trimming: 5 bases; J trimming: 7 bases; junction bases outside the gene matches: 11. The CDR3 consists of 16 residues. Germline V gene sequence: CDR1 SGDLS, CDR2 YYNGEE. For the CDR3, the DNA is TGTGCCAGCAGTCCTCGAACCGGGACTAGCGGTAATGAGCAGTTCTTC. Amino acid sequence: CASSPRTGTSGNEQFF.

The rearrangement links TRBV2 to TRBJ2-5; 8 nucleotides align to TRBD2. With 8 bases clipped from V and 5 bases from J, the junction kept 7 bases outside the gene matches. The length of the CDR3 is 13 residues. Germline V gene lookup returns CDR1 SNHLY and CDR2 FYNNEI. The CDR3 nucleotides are TGTGCCAGCTTTCCTGGACTAGCCGAGACCCAGTACTTC. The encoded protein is CASFPGLAETQYF.

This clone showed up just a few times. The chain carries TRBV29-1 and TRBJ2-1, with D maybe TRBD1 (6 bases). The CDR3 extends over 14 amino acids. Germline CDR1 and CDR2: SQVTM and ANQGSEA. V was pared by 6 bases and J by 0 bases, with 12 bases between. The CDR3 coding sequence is TGCAGCGTCGCGGACAGAGACTCCTACAATGAGCAGTTCTTC. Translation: CSVADRDSYNEQFF.

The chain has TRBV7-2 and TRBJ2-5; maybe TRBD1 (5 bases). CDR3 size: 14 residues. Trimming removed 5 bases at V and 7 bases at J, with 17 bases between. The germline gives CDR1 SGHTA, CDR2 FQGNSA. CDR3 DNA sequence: TGTGCCAGCAGCCCAGGGTCTCGGAAAGTGACCCAGTACTTC. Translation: CASSPGSRKVTQYF.

CDR3: CASSFPRGGYNEQFF. CDR3 nucleotide sequence: TGTGCCAGCAGTTTCCCGCGAGGGGGATACAATGAGCAGTTCTTC. This sequence joins TRBV27 and TRBJ2-1; perhaps TRBD1 as D (6 bases). This CDR3 is built from 15 residues. Germline values: CDR1 MNHEY, CDR2 SMNVEV (reference sequence). V was shortened by 3 bases and J by 4 bases, with 13 bases between the two germline ends.

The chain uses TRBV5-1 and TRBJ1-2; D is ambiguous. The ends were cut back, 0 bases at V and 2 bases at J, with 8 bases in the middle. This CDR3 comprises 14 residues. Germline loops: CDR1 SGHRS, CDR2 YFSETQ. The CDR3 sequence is CASSLDQANYGYTF. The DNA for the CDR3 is TGCGCCAGCAGCTTGGATCAGGCAAACTATGGCTACACCTTC.

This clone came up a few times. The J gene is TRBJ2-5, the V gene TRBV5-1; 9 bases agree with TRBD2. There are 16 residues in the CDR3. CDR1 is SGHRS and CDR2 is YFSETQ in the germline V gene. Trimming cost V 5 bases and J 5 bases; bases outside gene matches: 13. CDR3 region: CASSTGSSGSTETQYF. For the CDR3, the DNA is TGCGCCAGCAGTACTGGGAGTAGCGGGAGTACGGAGACCCAGTACTTC.

CDR3 DNA sequence: TGTGCCAGCAGCTCCTTCGGACTAGCGGGACATCTTCAAGAGACCCAGTACTTC. This gives the protein CASSSFGLAGHLQETQYF. The chain recombines TRBV7-9 with TRBJ2-5, with TRBD2 identical over 12 bases. There are 18 residues in the CDR3. The trim removed 4 bases at V and 2 bases at J, leaving 11 bases unmatched. CDR1 is SEHNR and CDR2 is FQNEAQ in the germline V gene (reference sequence). The full variable domain, its missing parts supplied by reference TRBV7-9 and TRBJ2-5, is DTGVSQNPRHKITKRGQNVTFRCDPISEHNRLYWYRQTLGQGPEFLTYFQNEAQLEKSRLLSDRFSAERPKGSFSTLEIQRTEQGDSAMYLCASSSFGLAGHLQETQYFGPGTRLLVL.

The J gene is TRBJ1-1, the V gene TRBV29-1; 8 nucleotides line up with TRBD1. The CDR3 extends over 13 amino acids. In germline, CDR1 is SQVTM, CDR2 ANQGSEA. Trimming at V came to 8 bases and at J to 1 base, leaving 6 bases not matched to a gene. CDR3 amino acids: CSTGTGGNTEAFF. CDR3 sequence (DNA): TGCAGCACGGGGACAGGAGGGAACACTGAAGCTTTCTTT.

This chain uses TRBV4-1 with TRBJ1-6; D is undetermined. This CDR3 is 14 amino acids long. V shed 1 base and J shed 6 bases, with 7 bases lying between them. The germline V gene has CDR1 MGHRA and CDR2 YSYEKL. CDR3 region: CASSQVLRNSPLHF. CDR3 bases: TGCGCCAGCAGCCAAGTGCTACGTAATTCACCCCTCCACTTT.